The clone carrying this T cell receptor (beta chain) was found a few times. CDR3 length: 14 residues. CDR1 MNHEY and CDR2 SVGAGI come from the germline V gene. Trimming took 5 bases from V and 1 from J; bases not matched to a gene: 2. The sample originates from a study of early T cells in non-severe SARS-CoV-2 infection. TCRdb analysed the 5' RACE reads with MiXCR anew, one entry per CDR3 protein. The data contain fewer than 55,000 distinct CDR3 sequences, less than 9.5% of them seen just once; the ten biggest clones take up under 5.5%. The clonotype originates from an adult who was a healthcare worker with PCR-confirmed SARS-CoV-2 infection or an uninfected control (not recorded which). The gene calls are TRBV6-5 and TRBJ1-3; 7 bases align to TRBD1. Input material: whole blood. CDR3 bases: TGTGCCAGCAGTCCGACAGGGTCTGGAAACACCATATATTTT. This gives the protein CASSPTGSGNTIYF.